The clone carrying this TCR beta chain was detected only a few times. Its antigen remains unidentified. This entry belongs to a study of CD8 T cells in ankylosing spondylitis. Overall study findings and caveats: Typical of ankylosing spondylitis blood, it appeared, was a TCR beta motif of roughly eight highly homologous variants.

Libraries of TCR beta came from quantitative 5'-RACE with molecular barcodes. TCRdb passed the 5' RACE reads through MiXCR, listing each CDR3 protein once. The repertoire holds 220,000 or so distinct CDR3 sequences, approximately 10% seen once, with roughly a fifth in the top ten. Germline V gene data show CDR1 as SGHRS and CDR2 as YFSETQ. This CDR3 is 11 amino acids long. Trimming cost V 3 bases and J 4 bases, with 4 bases left between them. Sequences were obtained from blood, either unsorted or a sorted T cell fraction (not recorded which). The chain joins TRBV5-1 to TRBJ2-5; D is uncertain. The TCR comes from a male donor with ankylosing spondylitis or in good health (not recorded which). In DNA form, the CDR3 reads TGCGCCAGCAGCTCTGTAGAGACCCAGTACTTC. Residues: CASSSVETQYF.